Sequencing of this T cell receptor beta chain was carried out in a study of T-cell memory formation after mild COVID-19. Study at large: In these data, TCR clusters were largely donor specific.

This clonotype was detected only a few times. The CDR3 consists of 16 residues. Germline CDR1 is LNHDA and CDR2 is SQIVND (reference sequence). Unmatched junction bases numbered 19, after V lost 7 bases and J lost 7 bases. In TCRdb, the 5' RACE reads were re-called with MiXCR into one record per CDR3 protein. The data hold under 450,000 distinct CDR3 sequences, with more than 20% observed a single time. The origin of this receptor is an adult woman who had mild COVID-19 (a few samples of this study predate the infection). Cell type and time point are not known. The sequencing input was PBMCs or a T cell subset sorted from them (not recorded which). This chain uses TRBV19 with TRBJ2-7, with 7 bases lining up with TRBD2. The chain's CDR3 is CASTPNNLAGVDEQYF. DNA of the CDR3: TGTGCCAGTACCCCGAATAACCTGGCGGGGGTGGATGAGCAGTACTTC.